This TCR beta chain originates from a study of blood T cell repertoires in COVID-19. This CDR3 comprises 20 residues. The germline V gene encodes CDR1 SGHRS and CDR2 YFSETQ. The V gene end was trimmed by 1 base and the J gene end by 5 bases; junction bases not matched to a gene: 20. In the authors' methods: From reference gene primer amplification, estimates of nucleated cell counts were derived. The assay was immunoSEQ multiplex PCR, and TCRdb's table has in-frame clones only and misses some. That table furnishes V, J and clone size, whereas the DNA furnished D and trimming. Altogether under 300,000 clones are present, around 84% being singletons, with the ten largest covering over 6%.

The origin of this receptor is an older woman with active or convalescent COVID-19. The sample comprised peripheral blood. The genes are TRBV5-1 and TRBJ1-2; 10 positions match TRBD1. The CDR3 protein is CASSLLPVTGTGEWGYGYTF. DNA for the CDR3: TGCGCCAGCAGCTTGTTACCTGTGACCGGGACAGGGGAATGGGGATATGGCTACACCTTC. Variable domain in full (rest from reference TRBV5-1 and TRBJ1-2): KAGVTQTPRYLIKTRGQQVTLSCSPISGHRSVSWYQQTPGQGLQFLFEYFSETQRNKGNFPGRFSGRQFSNSRSEMNVSTLELGDSALYLCASSLLPVTGTGEWGYGYTFGSGTRLTVV.